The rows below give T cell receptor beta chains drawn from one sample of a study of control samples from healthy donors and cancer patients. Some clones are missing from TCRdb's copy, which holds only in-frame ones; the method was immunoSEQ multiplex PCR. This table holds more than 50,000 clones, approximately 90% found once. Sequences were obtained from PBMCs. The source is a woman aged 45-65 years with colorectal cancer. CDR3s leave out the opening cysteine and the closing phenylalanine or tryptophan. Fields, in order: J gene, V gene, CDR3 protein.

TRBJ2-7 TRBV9 ASSVDLSPSSPYEQY
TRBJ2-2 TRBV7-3 ASSPYRPGQGGTGELF
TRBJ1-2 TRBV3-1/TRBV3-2 ASSQAELYGYT
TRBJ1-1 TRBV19 ASSKLDRNTEAF
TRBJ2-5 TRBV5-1 ASSVGTNQETQY
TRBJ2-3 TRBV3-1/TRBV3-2 ASSQKRRDAQY
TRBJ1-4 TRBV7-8 ASRTDQNEKLF
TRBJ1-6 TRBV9 ASSVAGVGGSPLH
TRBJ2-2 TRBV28 ASSFGRGAGTGELF
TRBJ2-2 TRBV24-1 ATSDWNTGELF
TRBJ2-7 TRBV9 ASSSTGVGEQY
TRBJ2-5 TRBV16 ASSRTGWGETQY
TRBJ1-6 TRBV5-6 ASSLERRSPLH
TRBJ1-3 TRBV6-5 ASSLSQGDTIY
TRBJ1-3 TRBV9 ASRRGVSGNTIY
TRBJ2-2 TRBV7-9 ASSLVRRTGELF
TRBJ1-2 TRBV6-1 ASSEASGKNYGYT
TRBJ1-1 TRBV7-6 ASSDTGVNTEAF
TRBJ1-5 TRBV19 ASSVRGQGSNQPQH
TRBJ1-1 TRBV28 ASRRQAGADTEAF
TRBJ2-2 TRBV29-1 SVARAVTGELF
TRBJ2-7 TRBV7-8 ASSLSREGDHEQY
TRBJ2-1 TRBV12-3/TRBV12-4 ASTRGLADEQF
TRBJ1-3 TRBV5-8 ASSSDRIPGNTIY
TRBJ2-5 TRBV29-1 SGRTSGSSAETQY
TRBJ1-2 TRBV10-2 ASSESIGTGRGYT
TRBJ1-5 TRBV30 AWSSLRSNQPQH
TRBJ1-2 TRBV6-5 ASSYSTYYGYT
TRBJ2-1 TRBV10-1 ASSQGLAGIDEQF
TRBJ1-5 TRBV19 ASSRTGGNQPQH
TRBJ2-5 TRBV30 AWSVYVGFPAGIPPETQY
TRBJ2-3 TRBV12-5 ASPPPRGFTDTQY
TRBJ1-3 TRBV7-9 ASSLVQGRGNTIY
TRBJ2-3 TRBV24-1 ATSGGGTDTQY